The 9 T cell receptor beta chains in this list originate from one sample, sequenced in a study of shared clonotypes between healthy human individuals. Repertoires were generated with immunoSEQ multiplex PCR, while TCRdb's copy carries only in-frame clones and drops some. The sample lists hundreds of thousands of clones, around 80% occurring once. The sample taken for sequencing was PBMCs. The receptors were gathered from a woman in her thirties or forties in good health. Some clones in this sample may be carry-over from other donors' samples.

The chain carries TRBV18 and TRBJ2-3; D is tentatively TRBD1 or TRBD2 (5 bases each). In germline, CDR1 is KGHSH, CDR2 LQKENI. V was clipped by 0 bases and J by 2 bases, with 9 bases between them. CDR3 length: 15 amino acids. For the CDR3, the DNA is TGTGCCAGCTCACCACCCGGGACCATCACAGATACGCAGTATTTT. Protein sequence: CASSPPGTITDTQYF.

This clone has at least ten counts. The chain employs TRBV28 and TRBJ2-3; D call uncertain. V gave up 6 bases and J gave up 0 bases, with 16 bases separating them. In germline, CDR1 is MDHEN, CDR2 SYDVKM. The CDR3 spans 16 residues. The CDR3 loop is CASSYLTRRSTDTQYF. The CDR3 DNA reads TGTGCCAGCAGCTACCTCACCAGGCGGAGCACAGATACGCAGTATTTT.

J is TRBJ2-1 and V is TRBV27, with 8 nucleotides matching TRBD2. The CDR3 is 15 residues long. With 3 bases clipped from V and 2 bases from J, the junction kept 3 bases outside the gene matches. Per germline, CDR1 MNHEY and CDR2 SMNVEV (reference sequence). The CDR3 sequence is CASSFATSAYNEQFF. The CDR3 DNA follows: TGTGCCAGCAGTTTTGCGACTAGCGCCTACAATGAGCAGTTCTTC.

The chain has TRBV7-9 and TRBJ2-5; TRBD1 agrees at 11 bases. Per the germline V gene, CDR1 is SEHNR and CDR2 is FQNEAQ (reference sequence). With V trimmed by 5 bases and J by 7 bases, 6 bases remained unmatched. The CDR3 totals 14 residues. The CDR3 is CASSPGTGGRTQYF. The CDR3 DNA reads TGTGCCAGCAGCCCCGGGACAGGGGGTAGGACCCAGTACTTC. The full variable domain, completed using reference TRBV7-9 and TRBJ2-5, is DTGVSQNPRHKITKRGQNVTFRCDPISEHNRLYWYRQTLGQGPEFLTYFQNEAQLEKSRLLSDRFSAERPKGSFSTLEIQRTEQGDSAMYLCASSPGTGGRTQYFGPGTRLLVL.

The table lists this clone with a count of one. The V call is TRBV2, the J call TRBJ1-3; TRBD1 matches at 8 bases. Looked up from germline, CDR1 is SNHLY and CDR2 is FYNNEI. The CDR3 has 14 amino acids. J gave up 2 bases and V 10 bases, and 7 bases lay outside the gene matches. CDR3 DNA sequence: TGTGCCAAACAAATACAGGGGGCTGGAAACACCATATATTTT. Translated: CAKQIQGAGNTIYF. Drawing the rest from reference TRBV2 and TRBJ1-3, the complete variable domain is EPEVTQTPSHQVTQMGQEVILRCVPISNHLYFYWYRQILGQKVEFLVSFYNNEISEKSEIFDDQFSVERPDGSNFTLKIRSTKLEDSAMYFCAKQIQGAGNTIYFGEGSWLTVV.

In regard to this clone: Different DNA sequences within this sample yield the same CDR3. The chain is built from TRBV2 and TRBJ2-5, with D perhaps TRBD1 (5 bases). The CDR3 contains 12 residues. V was clipped by 8 bases and J by 4 bases, with 11 bases between them. Germline V gene sequence: CDR1 SNHLY, CDR2 FYNNEI. The CDR3 bases are TGTGCCAGCCAGGGTTTTGGAGAGACCCAGTACTTC. Translated, it gives CASQGFGETQYF.

The J gene is TRBJ1-5, the V gene TRBV11-2; D uncertain. This CDR3 is built from 15 residues. The germline V gene has CDR1 SGHAT and CDR2 FQNNGV. V was shortened by 3 bases and J by 4 bases, with 13 bases between the two germline ends. DNA of the CDR3: TGTGCCAGCAGCTTGGTTGTCAGCGAGAATCAGCCCCAGCATTTT. This encodes CASSLVVSENQPQHF.

The genes are TRBV6-5 and TRBJ2-3; D is possibly TRBD1 (5 bases). Per the germline V gene, CDR1 is MNHEY and CDR2 is SVGAGI. The ends were cut back, 1 base at V and 0 bases at J, with 11 bases in the middle. This CDR3 spans 16 amino acids. The CDR3 nucleotides are TGTGCCAGCAGTTACTTGCAGGGTACTAGCACAGATACGCAGTATTTT. Protein sequence: CASSYLQGTSTDTQYF.

With regard to this clone: Different DNA sequences within this sample yield the same CDR3. V and J are TRBV6-1 and TRBJ2-3, with 7 bases matching TRBD2. The CDR3 runs to 15 residues. The germline gives CDR1 MNHNS, CDR2 SASEGT. V shed 3 bases and J 0 bases; nucleotides not matched to a gene: 3. CDR3 residues: CASSETSLSTDTQYF. The CDR3 nucleotides are TGTGCCAGCAGTGAGACTAGCCTCAGCACAGATACGCAGTATTTT.